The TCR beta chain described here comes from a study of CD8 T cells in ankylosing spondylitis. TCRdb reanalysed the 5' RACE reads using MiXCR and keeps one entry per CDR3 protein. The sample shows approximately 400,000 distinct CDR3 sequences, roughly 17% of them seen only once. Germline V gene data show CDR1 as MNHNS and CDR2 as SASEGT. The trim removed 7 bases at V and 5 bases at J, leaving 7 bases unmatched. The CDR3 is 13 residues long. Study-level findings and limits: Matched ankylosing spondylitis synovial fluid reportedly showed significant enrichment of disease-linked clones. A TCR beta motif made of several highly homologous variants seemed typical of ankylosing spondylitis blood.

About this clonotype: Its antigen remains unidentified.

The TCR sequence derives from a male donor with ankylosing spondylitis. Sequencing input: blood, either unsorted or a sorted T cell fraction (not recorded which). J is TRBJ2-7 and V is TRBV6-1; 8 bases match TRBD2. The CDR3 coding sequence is TGTGCCAGCATGCCTAGCGGGTTCCACGAGCAGTACTTC. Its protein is CASMPSGFHEQYF.